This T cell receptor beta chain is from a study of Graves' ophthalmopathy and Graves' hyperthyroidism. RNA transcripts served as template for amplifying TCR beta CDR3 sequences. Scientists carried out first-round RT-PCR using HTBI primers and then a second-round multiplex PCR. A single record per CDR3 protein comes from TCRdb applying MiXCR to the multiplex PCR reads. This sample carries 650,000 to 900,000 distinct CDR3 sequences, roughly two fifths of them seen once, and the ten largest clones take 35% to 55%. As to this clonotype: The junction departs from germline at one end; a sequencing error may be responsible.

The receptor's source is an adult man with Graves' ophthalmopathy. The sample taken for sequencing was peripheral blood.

The CDR3 spells CGVETVQGQVDEQYF. DNA of the CDR3: TGCGGCGTTGAAACGGTTCAGGGACAGGTCGACGAGCAGTACTTC. The V and J genes are TRBV29-1 and TRBJ2-7; TRBD1 matches at 8 bases. This CDR3 contains 15 residues. Germline V gives CDR1 SQVTM, CDR2 ANQGSEA.